Each of the 25 T cell receptor beta chains below was sequenced from the same sample in a study of blood T cell repertoires in COVID-19. Sequencing was performed with immunoSEQ multiplex PCR; in TCRdb, only in-frame clones are kept and a portion is missing. This table has about 370,000 clones, about 90% appearing once. Sequenced sample: peripheral blood. Receptors were obtained from a woman in her thirties with COVID-19, enrolled during active disease.

The chain uses TRBV28 and TRBJ1-6, with D possibly being TRBD1 (5 bases). The CDR3 runs to 15 residues. Germline CDR1 is MDHEN and CDR2 is SYDVKM. The ends were cut back, 6 bases at V and 7 bases at J, with 16 bases in the middle. For the CDR3, the DNA is TGTGCCAGCAGAGTGGGGGGTGGCCGGAATTCACCCCTCCACTTT. It encodes CASRVGGGRNSPLHF.

J is TRBJ1-1 and V is TRBV30; TRBD1 aligns across 9 bases. CDR1 GTSNPN and CDR2 SVGIG come from the germline V gene (reference sequence). This CDR3 has 19 residues. V was pared by 2 bases and J by 0 bases, with 16 bases of the junction left unmatched. The CDR3 sequence is CAWSLTRGTGILMNTEAFF. The CDR3 bases are TGTGCCTGGAGTCTAACCCGCGGGACAGGGATACTGATGAACACTGAAGCTTTCTTT. Full variable domain (rest looked up from reference TRBV30 and TRBJ1-1): SQTIHQWPATLVQPVGSPLSLECTVEGTSNPNLYWYRQAAGRGLQLLFYSVGIGQISSEVPQNLSASRPQDRQFILSSKKLLLSDSGFYLCAWSLTRGTGILMNTEAFFGQGTRLTVV.

This clone appeared once. The chain joins TRBV5-1 to TRBJ2-2, with D perhaps matching TRBD1 (6 bases). The CDR3 covers 17 residues. The V end lost 4 bases, the J end lost 5 bases, and 21 bases lay between the germline ends. Germline V CDR1 and CDR2: SGHRS, YFSETQ. The CDR3 spells CASSETPRDKTTGELFF. As DNA, the CDR3 is TGCGCCAGCAGCGAGACCCCCCGGGACAAAACTACCGGGGAGCTGTTTTTT. The variable domain in full, completed from reference TRBV5-1 and TRBJ2-2, reads KAGVTQTPRYLIKTRGQQVTLSCSPISGHRSVSWYQQTPGQGLQFLFEYFSETQRNKGNFPGRFSGRQFSNSRSEMNVSTLELGDSALYLCASSETPRDKTTGELFFGEGSRLTVL.

The sample holds one count of this clone. The genes are TRBV5-1 and TRBJ2-1; D possibly corresponds to TRBD2 (5 bases). Trimming pared 0 bases from V and 8 bases from J, leaving 15 bases between. This CDR3 has 15 amino acids. CDR1 and CDR2 (germline): SGHRS, YFSETQ. CDR3 sequence reads: CASSLGTPPVDEQFF. As DNA, the CDR3 is TGCGCCAGCAGCTTGGGGACTCCTCCTGTCGATGAGCAGTTCTTC.

The V and J genes are TRBV6-2 or TRBV6-3 and TRBJ1-1, with 8 bases lining up with TRBD1. Losses at the gene ends were 2 bases for V and 7 bases for J; bases not matched to a gene: 3. The CDR3 runs 13 residues. CDR1 MNHEY and CDR2 SVGEGT come from the germline V gene. CDR3 bases: TGTGCCAGCAGTTACCCCGGGACAGGTGAAGCTTTCTTT. Its protein product is CASSYPGTGEAFF.

This rearrangement joins TRBV7-2 to TRBJ1-5; 7 bases are shared with TRBD1. The length of the CDR3 is 15 residues. The trim removed 5 bases at V and 6 bases at J, leaving 10 bases unmatched. The germline CDR1 and CDR2 sequences are SGHTA and FQGNSA. CDR3 sequence (DNA): TGTGCCAGCAGCGCAGACAGGGCTGGTGTTCAGCCCCAGCATTTT. Translated: CASSADRAGVQPQHF.

Concerning this clone itself: The same CDR3 arises from other DNA sequences in this sample as well. This chain connects TRBV7-8 to TRBJ2-2; D perhaps matches TRBD2 (6 bases). The CDR3 is made up of 19 amino acids. Trimming stripped 5 bases from V and 1 base from J, with 23 bases between. Germline V CDR1 and CDR2: SGHVS, FQNEAQ. The CDR3 loop is CASSPAPGLTARNTGELFF. In nucleotides, the CDR3 is TGTGCCAGCAGCCCAGCCCCGGGACTCACAGCACGGAACACCGGGGAGCTGTTTTTT.

The chain uses TRBV19 and TRBJ1-5, with D hard to call. Deletions cut 4 bases from V and 4 bases from J, with 8 bases between. Germline values: CDR1 LNHDA, CDR2 SQIVND (reference sequence). The CDR3 length is 13 residues. CDR3 in DNA: TGTGCCAGTAGTAGGGCCCCGAATCAGCCCCAGCATTTT. It translates to CASSRAPNQPQHF.

The chain links TRBV19 to TRBJ1-5, with D possibly being TRBD1 (5 bases). CDR1 and CDR2 from the germline V gene are LNHDA and SQIVND (reference sequence). The ends were cut back, 6 bases at V and 1 base at J, with 13 bases in the middle. The CDR3 is made up of 15 amino acids. In DNA form, the CDR3 reads TGTGCCAGTAGCGGGGCGGGGGGAAGCAATCAGCCCCAGCATTTT. This gives the protein CASSGAGGSNQPQHF.

The V and J genes are TRBV5-4 and TRBJ1-1, with TRBD1 matching 8 bases. The CDR3 spans 15 residues. Unmatched junction bases numbered 8, after V lost 3 bases and J lost 4 bases. From germline, CDR1 is SGHNT and CDR2 YYREEE (reference sequence). The chain's CDR3 is CASSSGTGRGTEAFF. As DNA, the CDR3 is TGTGCCAGCAGCTCCGGGACAGGTCGGGGCACTGAAGCTTTCTTT.

This clone was detected once. J is TRBJ1-2 and V is TRBV2; D unresolved. Germline V gene lookup returns CDR1 SNHLY and CDR2 FYNNEI. The CDR3 spans 10 residues. V gave up 4 bases and J gave up 14 bases, with 11 bases separating them. CDR3 sequence: CASSASVCTF. The DNA of the CDR3 is TGTGCCAGCAGTGCATCAGTCTGTACCTTC.

Here the CDR3 reads CATSGVEGTGVGNEQFF. As DNA, the CDR3 is TGTGCCACCAGTGGCGTAGAGGGGACAGGGGTCGGCAATGAGCAGTTCTTC. The chain recombines TRBV24-1 with TRBJ2-1; 10 nucleotides line up with TRBD1. CDR1 KGHDR and CDR2 SFDVKD come from the germline V gene. V was pared by 5 bases and J by 6 bases, with 12 bases of the junction left unmatched. The CDR3 covers 17 residues.

The genes are TRBV7-6 and TRBJ2-7; weak D call: TRBD1 (6 bases). V was clipped by 4 bases and J by 4 bases, with 14 bases between them. The CDR3 runs 14 residues. Germline CDR1 SGHVS, CDR2 FNYEAQ. CDR3 residues: CASSYSAGVYEQYF. The CDR3 nucleotides read TGTGCCAGCAGCTATAGCGCAGGGGTGTACGAGCAGTACTTC.

The rearrangement joins TRBV5-4 to TRBJ1-2; 9 positions match TRBD1. Losses at the gene ends were 0 bases for V and 5 bases for J; bases not matched to a gene: 11. This CDR3 has 17 amino acids. Per the germline V gene, CDR1 is SGHNT and CDR2 is YYREEE (reference sequence). The CDR3 here is CASSLGTGASLGYGYTF. CDR3 nucleotide sequence: TGTGCCAGCAGCTTGGGGACAGGGGCCTCCCTCGGGTATGGCTACACCTTC.

The chain joins TRBV12-3 or TRBV12-4 to TRBJ2-1, with D possibly TRBD2 on 5 matching bases. The CDR3 consists of 13 residues. The V gene lost 6 bases and the J gene lost 1 base, with 7 bases spanning the gap. The CDR3 here is CASSGDSYNEQFF. As DNA, the CDR3 is TGTGCCAGCAGCGGGGATTCCTACAATGAGCAGTTCTTC.

V and J are TRBV7-2 and TRBJ1-6, with D possibly being TRBD1 (6 bases). Trimming removed 5 bases at V and 7 bases at J, with 18 bases between. This CDR3 comprises 16 residues. Germline V gene data show CDR1 as SGHTA and CDR2 as FQGNSA. CDR3 loop: CASSPPEQGINSPLHF. Here the CDR3 DNA reads TGTGCCAGCAGCCCCCCCGAACAGGGCATCAATTCACCCCTCCACTTT.

DNA of the CDR3: TGCGCCAGTCGGGGGGCTGGGGAGACCCAGTACTTC. It encodes CASRGAGETQYF. The chain recombines TRBV23-1 with TRBJ2-5; TRBD2 is a possible D gene (7 bases). TRBV23-1 is an ORF; its function is uncertain. The CDR3 runs 12 residues. Trimming removed 9 bases at V and 5 bases at J, with 13 bases between.

This CDR3 reads CASSPSQPEVGTEAFF. CDR3 bases: TGTGCCAGCTCACCTTCTCAACCTGAGGTTGGCACTGAAGCTTTCTTT. The rearrangement joins TRBV18 to TRBJ1-1; D ambiguous. The V end was cut by 3 bases, the J end by 4 bases, with 18 bases between. The CDR3 is 16 residues long. Germline CDR1 and CDR2: KGHSH and LQKENI.

Here the CDR3 reads CAWSVALTEAFF. The CDR3 DNA reads TGTGCCTGGAGTGTTGCACTAACTGAAGCTTTCTTT. This rearrangement joins TRBV30 to TRBJ1-1; no clear D. V gave up 0 bases and J gave up 5 bases, with 7 bases separating them. The CDR3 is made up of 12 amino acids. Germline loops: CDR1 GTSNPN, CDR2 SVGIG (reference sequence).

This sequence joins TRBV27 and TRBJ2-2; 11 bases fit TRBD2. After removal of 3 bases from V and 6 bases from J, the junction contained 3 bases not matched to a gene. Germline V gene data show CDR1 as MNHEY and CDR2 as SMNVEV (reference sequence). There are 15 residues in the CDR3. The CDR3 sequence: CASSLGLAVPGELFF. CDR3 nucleotide sequence: TGTGCCAGCAGTTTGGGACTAGCGGTACCCGGGGAGCTGTTTTTT.

The chain recombines TRBV19 with TRBJ2-7; TRBD2 agrees at 8 bases. Germline V gene data show CDR1 as LNHDA and CDR2 as SQIVND (reference sequence). The CDR3 consists of 14 residues. Losses at the gene ends were 4 bases for V and 7 bases for J; bases not matched to a gene: 9. CDR3 nucleotides: TGTGCCAGTAGTACGACAGTCGGCGGGGGGGAGCAGTACTTC. Amino acids: CASSTTVGGGEQYF.

The V and J genes are TRBV11-2 and TRBJ1-6, with 7 bases lining up with TRBD1. This CDR3 has 16 amino acids. Trimming cost V 5 bases and J 6 bases; bases outside gene matches: 10. Germline lookup yields CDR1 SGHAT and CDR2 FQNNGV. The CDR3 loop is CASSRIPGQINSPLHF. The CDR3 coding sequence is TGTGCCAGCAGCCGTATACCGGGACAGATTAATTCACCCCTCCACTTT.

This clone was recorded a few times. This sequence joins TRBV27 and TRBJ1-1; weak D call: TRBD1 (6 bases). Trimming shortened V by 6 bases and J by 4 bases, and 12 bases separated the two germline ends. The germline V gene has CDR1 MNHEY and CDR2 SMNVEV (reference sequence). This CDR3 is 13 amino acids long. CDR3 loop: CASRTGGGTEAFF. For the CDR3, the DNA is TGTGCCAGCAGAACGGGGGGCGGCACTGAAGCTTTCTTT.

V usage is TRBV6-5 and J usage is TRBJ1-5, with TRBD1 matching over 7 bases. Germline CDR1 and CDR2: MNHEY and SVGAGI. Trimming removed 2 bases from V and 2 bases from J; junction bases left unmatched: 6. CDR3 length: 16 residues. The CDR3 DNA follows: TGTGCCAGCAGTTACGGACAGGCGACCGGCAATCAGCCCCAGCATTTT. Encoded protein: CASSYGQATGNQPQHF.

The chain joins TRBV6-6 to TRBJ2-2; D may be TRBD1 (5 bases). The CDR3 is 15 residues long. Germline V lookup: CDR1 MNHNY, CDR2 SVGAGI (reference sequence). Trimming took off 2 bases at V and 6 bases at J, with 13 bases between the two ends. CDR3 protein: CASSYRGTVAGELFF. CDR3 in DNA: TGTGCCAGCAGTTACAGGGGCACTGTTGCCGGGGAGCTGTTTTTT.